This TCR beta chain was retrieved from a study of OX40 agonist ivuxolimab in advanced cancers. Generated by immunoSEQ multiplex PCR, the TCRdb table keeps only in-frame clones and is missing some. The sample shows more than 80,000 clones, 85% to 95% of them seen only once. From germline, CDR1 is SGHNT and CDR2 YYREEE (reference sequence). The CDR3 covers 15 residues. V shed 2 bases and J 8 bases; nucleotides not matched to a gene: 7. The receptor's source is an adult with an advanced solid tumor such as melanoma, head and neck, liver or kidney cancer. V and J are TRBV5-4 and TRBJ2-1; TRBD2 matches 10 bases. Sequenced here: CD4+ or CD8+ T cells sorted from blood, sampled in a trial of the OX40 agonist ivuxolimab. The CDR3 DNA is TGTGCCAGCAGCTTTCGTCTAGCGGGAGTTCATGAGCAGTTCTTC. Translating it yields CASSFRLAGVHEQFF. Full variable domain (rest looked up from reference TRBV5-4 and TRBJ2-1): ETGVTQSPTHLIKTRGQQVTLRCSSQSGHNTVSWYQQALGQGPQFIFQYYREEENGRGNFPPRFSGLQFPNYSSELNVNALELDDSALYLCASSFRLAGVHEQFFGPGTRLTVL.